This T cell receptor (beta chain) was found in a study of cytomegalovirus exposure and HLA in healthy donors. It was with 60 Vbeta and 13 Jbeta primers that the PCR ran. Method: immunoSEQ multiplex PCR; TCRdb's copy keeps in-frame clones and lacks some. The sample shows around 110,000 clones, about 80% of them seen only once. The ends were cut back, 8 bases at V and 2 bases at J, with 13 bases in the middle. This CDR3 is 13 amino acids long. CDR1 and CDR2 (germline): LNHDA, SQIVND (reference sequence). Points on this clone: Its target is unknown.

Broader study findings: The number of N-insertions in an Asian-associated ancestry cluster was reportedly below the approximately 600-donor mean in a later analysis.

The sample was PBMCs. This chain links TRBV19 with TRBJ2-7, with D perhaps TRBD1 (6 bases). The sequence was collected from a man aged 25-40 years in good health and CMV-seronegative. The CDR3 sequence is CASSRGLAYEQYF. The CDR3 DNA sequence: TGTGCCAGTTCCAGGGGTCTAGCCTACGAGCAGTACTTC.